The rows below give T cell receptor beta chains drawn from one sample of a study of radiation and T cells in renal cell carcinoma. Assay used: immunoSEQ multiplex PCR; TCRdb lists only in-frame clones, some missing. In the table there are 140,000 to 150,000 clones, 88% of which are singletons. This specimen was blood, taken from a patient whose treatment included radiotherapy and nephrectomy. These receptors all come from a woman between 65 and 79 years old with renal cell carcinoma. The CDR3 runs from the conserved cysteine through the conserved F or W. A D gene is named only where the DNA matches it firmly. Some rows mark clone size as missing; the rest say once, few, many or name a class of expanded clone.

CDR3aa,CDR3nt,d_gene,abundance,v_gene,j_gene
CASSPGDQETQYF,TGTGCCAGCAGCCCAGGGGACCAAGAGACCCAGTACTTC,.,.,TRBV7-2,TRBJ2-5
CASSHGLAARTDTQYF,TGCGCCAGCAGCCATGGGCTAGCAGCCCGCACAGATACGCAGTATTTT,.,.,TRBV4-3,TRBJ2-3
CASSIDTGNIAYGYTF,TGTGCCAGTAGTATAGACACAGGGAATATAGCCTATGGCTACACCTTC,.,.,TRBV19,TRBJ1-2
CASSSLSGGKETQYF,TGTGCCAGCAGCTCTCTGAGCGGGGGCAAAGAGACCCAGTACTTC,TRBD2,.,TRBV11-3,TRBJ2-5
CASSQEIRVNYGYTF,TGCGCCAGCAGTCAAGAAATAAGGGTAAACTATGGCTACACCTTC,.,.,TRBV4-1,TRBJ1-2
CASSLAGTGSRGTEAFF,TGCGCCAGCAGCTTGGCGGGGACAGGGAGCAGAGGCACTGAAGCTTTCTTT,TRBD1,.,TRBV5-1,TRBJ1-1
CASSARGRGNGNQPQHF,TGTGCCAGCAGTGCTCGCGGAAGGGGTAATGGCAATCAGCCCCAGCATTTT,.,.,TRBV6-1,TRBJ1-5
CASSPTRRQSYGYTF,TGTGCCAGCAGCCCAACCCGACGACAGTCCTATGGCTACACCTTC,.,.,TRBV5-4,TRBJ1-2
CASSLGTGGAYEQYF,TGTGCTAGCAGCCTAGGGACAGGGGGCGCTTACGAGCAGTACTTC,TRBD1,.,TRBV7-7,TRBJ2-7
CASRTNRQETQYF,TGTGCCAGTAGGACTAATCGGCAAGAGACCCAGTACTTC,.,.,TRBV19,TRBJ2-5
CASSPSDPRARTEQYF,TGTGCCAGCAGCCCATCCGACCCCAGGGCCCGAACCGAGCAGTACTTC,.,.,TRBV11-2,TRBJ2-7
CASSFLGTSEAFF,TGTGCCAGCAGCTTCCTCGGGACGTCGGAAGCTTTCTTT,.,.,TRBV11-2,TRBJ1-1
CASSQPRGPGTGELFF,TGTGCCAGCAGCCAGCCCCGTGGCCCGGGGACCGGGGAGCTGTTTTTT,.,.,TRBV4-2,TRBJ2-2
CATSRVGDSGSYEQYF,TGTGCCACCAGCAGAGTTGGAGACAGTGGCTCCTACGAGCAGTACTTC,.,.,TRBV15,TRBJ2-7
CSVGGGPYEQYF,TGCAGCGTTGGCGGGGGGCCCTACGAGCAGTACTTC,TRBD2,.,TRBV29-1,TRBJ2-7
CASSLGDTEAFF,TGTGCCAGCAGCTTAGGGGACACTGAAGCTTTCTTT,.,few,TRBV11-3,TRBJ1-1
CASSQSVATVPTYEQYF,TGCGCCAGCAGTCAATCGGTAGCAACAGTACCCACCTACGAGCAGTACTTC,.,.,TRBV23-1,TRBJ2-7
CAWSVLGGDQPQHF,TGTGCCTGGAGTGTACTGGGGGGAGATCAGCCCCAGCATTTT,.,.,TRBV30,TRBJ1-5
CASSPPGGMVGGITEAFF,TGTGCCAGCTCACCACCGGGGGGAATGGTAGGGGGCATCACTGAAGCTTTCTTT,TRBD1,.,TRBV18,TRBJ1-1
CASSILADYTEAFF,TGTGCCAGTAGTATATTGGCGGACTACACTGAAGCTTTCTTT,.,once,TRBV19,TRBJ1-1
CASSYSPGKVYEQYF,TGTGCCAGCAGTTACTCGCCAGGGAAAGTTTACGAGCAGTACTTC,.,.,TRBV6-5,TRBJ2-7
CASSFRGGIMNTEAFF,TGTGCCAGCAGCTTTAGGGGGGGGATTATGAACACTGAAGCTTTCTTT,.,.,TRBV7-8,TRBJ1-1
CASTLDGAAEAFF,TGTGCCAGCACCCTCGACGGGGCCGCTGAAGCTTTCTTT,.,.,TRBV7-9,TRBJ1-1